These 2 T cell receptor beta chains were sequenced from one sample in a study of early T cells in non-severe SARS-CoV-2 infection. TCRdb independently ran MiXCR on the 5' RACE reads; one entry per CDR3 protein. The sample shows about 40,000 distinct CDR3 sequences, around 4.5% of them seen only once. Sequenced input: whole blood. The source is an adult who was a healthcare worker with PCR-confirmed SARS-CoV-2 infection or an uninfected control (not recorded which).

This clonotype occurred many times. The chain carries TRBV12-3 or TRBV12-4 and TRBJ2-1; 13 bases map to TRBD2. This CDR3 comprises 18 residues. With 5 bases clipped from V and 7 bases from J, the junction kept 14 bases outside the gene matches. This chain's CDR3 is CASSLGTSGVHYFNEQFF. For the CDR3, the DNA is TGTGCCAGCAGTCTCGGGACTAGCGGGGTACATTATTTTAATGAGCAGTTCTTC.

This clonotype was seen at least ten times. At one end, the junction sequence differs from germline, possibly due to a read error. The rearrangement uses TRBV12-3 or TRBV12-4 and TRBJ1-2; D unclear. The CDR3 runs 15 residues. CDR3 sequence: CASGLYSIQAGGYTF. CDR3 DNA sequence: TGTGCCAGCGGTTTATACTCAATCCAGGCAGGTGGCTACACCTTC.